A single sample is the source of the 26 T cell receptor beta chains below, sequenced in a study of blood T cell repertoires in COVID-19. Profiled with immunoSEQ multiplex PCR; TCRdb holds only in-frame clones, not every one. The sample contains some 44,000 clones, roughly 90% of which appear only once. Sequencing used peripheral blood. These TCRs come from a human donor in a cohort sampled during active COVID-19.

The table lists this clone with a count of one. V and J are TRBV6-1 and TRBJ2-7; 7 nucleotides align to TRBD1. This CDR3 spans 15 amino acids. V was clipped by 0 bases and J by 13 bases; unmatched bases: 15. Germline CDR1 reads MNHNS; CDR2 reads SASEGT. DNA for the CDR3: TGTGCCAGCAGTGAAGCCTCCGGCCTGAGGGGGCGCATATACTTC. Translating gives CASSEASGLRGRIYF.

The genes are TRBV10-3 and TRBJ1-4, with TRBD1 matching 7 bases. Germline CDR1 and CDR2: ENHRY and SYGVKD. With V trimmed by 6 bases and J by 6 bases, 4 bases remained unmatched. The CDR3 extends over 13 amino acids. CDR3 DNA sequence: TGTGCCATCAGAGACAGGGTCGATGAAAAACTGTTTTTT. It yields the protein CAIRDRVDEKLFF.

The V gene is TRBV11-2, the J gene TRBJ2-1; 8 bases align to TRBD1. The germline V gene encodes CDR1 SGHAT and CDR2 FQNNGV. Losses at the gene ends were 5 bases for V and 8 bases for J; bases not matched to a gene: 5. The CDR3 extends over 13 amino acids. This CDR3 reads CASSPDRVHEQFF. CDR3 bases: TGTGCCAGCAGCCCGGACAGGGTCCATGAGCAGTTCTTC.

The rearrangement joins TRBV12-3 or TRBV12-4 to TRBJ2-1; D possibly corresponds to TRBD2 (5 bases). The V gene lost 3 bases and the J gene lost 11 bases, with 11 bases spanning the gap. There are 12 residues in the CDR3. DNA for the CDR3: TGTGCCAGCAGTTTCCCGGGAACTCAGCAGTTCTTC. Its translation: CASSFPGTQQFF.

The V gene is TRBV7-3, the J gene TRBJ2-1; D not resolved. The CDR3 length is 13 residues. The germline V gene encodes CDR1 SGHTA and CDR2 FQGTGA. V lost 5 bases and J lost 0, with 5 bases in between. The CDR3 region has the DNA TGTGCCAGCAGCCCCCGCTCCTACAATGAGCAGTTCTTC. Protein product: CASSPRSYNEQFF.

V gene TRBV7-9 combines with J gene TRBJ2-3; 7 nucleotides agree with TRBD2. Trimming at V came to 5 bases and at J to 1 base, leaving 3 bases not matched to a gene. The CDR3 is 14 amino acids. Germline lookup yields CDR1 SEHNR and CDR2 FQNEAQ (reference sequence). CDR3 nucleotides: TGTGCCAGCAGCAAAACTAGCGGCACAGATACGCAGTATTTT. As protein: CASSKTSGTDTQYF.

V usage is TRBV27 and J usage is TRBJ1-6, with D possibly being TRBD1 (5 bases). From germline, CDR1 is MNHEY and CDR2 SMNVEV (reference sequence). V was shortened by 5 bases and J by 2 bases, with 13 bases between the two germline ends. The CDR3 consists of 16 residues. CDR3 protein: CASSASGGTYNSPLHF. CDR3 sequence (DNA): TGTGCCAGCAGTGCCTCGGGGGGGACCTATAATTCACCCCTCCACTTT.

As DNA, the CDR3 is TGTGCCAGCAGCTTAGGACCCTTTAGGGGCACTGGGGCCAACGTCCTGACTTTC. It codes for CASSLGPFRGTGANVLTF. This chain joins TRBV7-9 and TRBJ2-6, with D possibly TRBD1 on 5 matching bases. V dropped 1 base and J dropped 2 bases, with 15 bases sitting between them. Germline V lookup: CDR1 SEHNR, CDR2 FQNEAQ (reference sequence). There are 18 residues in the CDR3.

The gene calls are TRBV6-2 or TRBV6-3 and TRBJ2-1, with TRBD2 matching over 8 bases. Unmatched junction bases numbered 7, after V lost 5 bases and J lost 4 bases. The CDR3 is made up of 15 amino acids. Germline values: CDR1 MNHEY, CDR2 SVGEGT. The CDR3 DNA reads TGTGCCAGCAGTAGGAGGGCTAGCGGGTACAATGAGCAGTTCTTC. Amino acid sequence: CASSRRASGYNEQFF.

The chain joins TRBV7-8 to TRBJ2-7; D uncertain. Germline CDR1 and CDR2: SGHVS and FQNEAQ. This CDR3 has 15 residues. V lost 0 bases to trimming and J lost 1 base, with 10 bases between them. The CDR3 DNA reads as TGTGCCAGCAGCTTAGCGTTGGCACAATCCTACGAGCAGTACTTC. Amino acid sequence: CASSLALAQSYEQYF.

The genes are TRBV7-2 and TRBJ1-6; a possible D gene is TRBD1 (5 bases). Germline V gives CDR1 SGHTA, CDR2 FQGNSA. There are 14 residues in the CDR3. The V end was cut by 3 bases, the J end by 9 bases, with 12 bases between. Here the CDR3 DNA reads TGTGCCAGCAGCTTGGCAGGGTTGGGTTCACCCCTCCACTTT. It encodes CASSLAGLGSPLHF.

By share, this clone counts as large (0.1 to 1%). This chain joins TRBV5-6 and TRBJ2-1, with 9 positions matching TRBD1. The CDR3 spans 15 residues. The V and J ends lost 0 bases and 2 bases, in that order; junction bases with no gene match: 0. Germline-derived CDR1 and CDR2 are SGHDT and YYEEEE. Here the CDR3 DNA reads TGTGCCAGCAGCTTGGGGGACAGGGCCTACAATGAGCAGTTCTTC. Translation: CASSLGDRAYNEQFF.

This chain connects TRBV6-5 to TRBJ1-1; D may be TRBD1 (5 bases). The CDR3 is 13 residues long. The germline V and J ends were trimmed by 4 bases and 7 bases, with 13 bases remaining between them. CDR1 and CDR2 (germline): MNHEY, SVGAGI. For the CDR3, the DNA is TGTGCCAGCAGTTCCAGAACAGGCCGTGAAGCTTTCTTT. Protein sequence: CASSSRTGREAFF.

V gene TRBV5-4 combines with J gene TRBJ2-2; 7 nucleotides match TRBD2. The ends lost 2 bases at V and 7 bases at J; junction bases unmatched: 2. Germline V gene sequence: CDR1 SGHNT, CDR2 YYREEE (reference sequence). The CDR3 has 13 amino acids. Here the CDR3 reads CASSLRGDGELFF. In nucleotides, the CDR3 is TGTGCCAGCAGCTTACGGGGGGACGGGGAGCTGTTTTTT.

CDR3 in amino acids: CASSLFGSGQYF. CDR3 bases: TGTGCCAGCAGTTTATTCGGGAGTGGGCAGTATTTT. The chain uses TRBV28 and TRBJ2-3; the D gene is possibly TRBD2 (6 bases). Germline CDR1 reads MDHEN; CDR2 reads SYDVKM. V was cut by 1 base and J by 11 bases, with 10 bases left in between. This CDR3 comprises 12 residues.

V is TRBV11-2 and J is TRBJ2-2, with 8 bases identical to TRBD1. V trimming: 1 base; J trimming: 3 bases; junction bases outside the gene matches: 10. Per the germline V gene, CDR1 is SGHAT and CDR2 is FQNNGV. The CDR3 spans 18 residues. CDR3 coding DNA: TGTGCCAGCAGCTTAGGACGCAGGGACAGGAGAGACACCGGGGAGCTGTTTTTT. Its protein product is CASSLGRRDRRDTGELFF.

The gene calls are TRBV5-1 and TRBJ2-3, with 8 nucleotides matching TRBD2. CDR3 size: 16 residues. J lost 2 bases, V lost 2 bases, and 7 bases had no gene match. Germline V gene sequence: CDR1 SGHRS, CDR2 YFSETQ. CDR3 sequence (DNA): TGCGCCAGCAGCTTAAGACTAGCGAGTTTCACAGATACGCAGTATTTT. This codes for CASSLRLASFTDTQYF.

The chain links TRBV7-9 to TRBJ2-3, with 8 bases that match TRBD2. Germline-derived CDR1 and CDR2 are SEHNR and FQNEAQ (reference sequence). Trimming removed 5 bases from V and 2 bases from J; junction bases left unmatched: 15. This CDR3 has 18 residues. In nucleotides, the CDR3 is TGTGCCAGCAGCCCACGACTGCGGGGGGCTCCGTACACAGATACGCAGTATTTT. This translates into CASSPRLRGAPYTDTQYF.

V usage is TRBV5-1 and J usage is TRBJ2-1; TRBD1 is a possible D gene (6 bases). There are 15 residues in the CDR3. Germline CDR1 is SGHRS and CDR2 is YFSETQ. V shed 0 bases and J shed 0 bases, with 7 bases lying between them. CDR3 DNA: TGCGCCAGCAGCTTGGGGACAGTCTCCTACAATGAGCAGTTCTTC. Protein: CASSLGTVSYNEQFF.

This clone occurred once. The chain carries TRBV4-2 and TRBJ2-5, with D possibly being TRBD2 (5 bases). The germline V gene has CDR1 LGHNA and CDR2 YNFKEQ. This CDR3 region has 15 residues. Deletions cut 2 bases from V and 7 bases from J, with 17 bases between. In DNA form, the CDR3 reads TGTGCCAGCAGCCAATCAATGGAGGAGAGGGCGACCCAGTACTTC. Amino acid sequence: CASSQSMEERATQYF.

The chain uses TRBV19 and TRBJ1-3; no clear D gene. The germline CDR1 and CDR2 sequences are LNHDA and SQIVND (reference sequence). CDR3 size: 11 residues. The V end lost 5 bases, the J end lost 9 bases, and 8 bases lay between the germline ends. For the CDR3, the DNA is TGTGCCAGTAGTTCGAGCGGCACCATATATTTT. It is translated as CASSSSGTIYF.

The chain combines TRBV7-2 with TRBJ2-7; 11 nucleotides match TRBD2. Trimming removed 0 bases from V and 0 bases from J; junction bases left unmatched: 7. The CDR3 runs to 18 residues. Germline CDR1 and CDR2: SGHTA and FQGNSA. CDR3 in amino acids: CASSLASSGGYTSYEQYF. The CDR3 nucleotides are TGTGCCAGCAGCTTAGCATCTAGCGGGGGGTATACCTCCTACGAGCAGTACTTC.

This clone was seen a single time. CDR3 loop: CASSLGSAGNEKLFF. CDR3 bases: TGCGCCAGCAGCTTGGGTTCAGCGGGTAATGAAAAACTGTTTTTT. This chain links TRBV5-1 with TRBJ1-4, with no clear D. Germline CDR1 and CDR2: SGHRS and YFSETQ. This CDR3 has 15 amino acids. V was clipped by 0 bases and J by 4 bases, with 10 bases between them.

The genes are TRBV7-2 and TRBJ2-7; the D gene is possibly TRBD2 (5 bases). The CDR3 is 14 amino acids. CDR1 is SGHTA and CDR2 is FQGNSA in the germline V gene. Deletions cut 4 bases from V and 4 bases from J, with 14 bases between. CDR3 bases: TGTGCCAGCAGCTCCACTGTGCCGGGATACGAGCAGTACTTC. As protein: CASSSTVPGYEQYF. Full variable domain (remainder filled in from reference TRBV7-2 and TRBJ2-7): GAGVSQSPSNKVTEKGKDVELRCDPISGHTALYWYRQSLGQGLEFLIYFQGNSAPDKSGLPSDRFSAERTGGSVSTLTIQRTQQEDSAVYLCASSSTVPGYEQYFGPGTRLTVT.

This clone has only a few counts. The gene calls are TRBV3-1 (or the pseudogene TRBV3-2) and TRBJ2-7; 12 bases are shared with TRBD2. Germline assignment: CDR1 LGHDT and CDR2 YNNKEL (reference sequence). The CDR3 has 18 residues. V lost 3 bases and J lost 2; bases outside the gene matches: 11. CDR3 in amino acids: CASSHTLTSGGITYEQYF. CDR3 nucleotides: TGTGCCAGCAGCCATACCTTGACTAGCGGGGGAATTACCTACGAGCAGTACTTC.

V usage is TRBV30 and J usage is TRBJ2-3; 12 positions agree with TRBD2. V was clipped by 3 bases and J by 3 bases; unmatched bases: 4. CDR3 length equals 15 residues. Germline values: CDR1 GTSNPN, CDR2 SVGIG (reference sequence). CDR3 sequence reads: CAWSVGLAGTDTQYF. For the CDR3, the DNA is TGTGCCTGGAGCGTTGGACTAGCGGGGACAGATACGCAGTATTTT.